Below are 14 T cell receptor beta chains sequenced from a single sample in a study of T-cell memory formation after mild COVID-19. Via MiXCR, TCRdb re-called the 5' RACE reads, giving one row per CDR3 protein. The top ten hold roughly an eighth of the sample, which has around 370,000 distinct CDR3 sequences, roughly 21% seen once. Specimen: PBMCs or a T cell subset sorted from them (not recorded which). These receptors all stem from an adult woman who had mild COVID-19 (a few samples of this study predate the infection). Cell type and time point are not known.

This chain uses TRBV4-2 with TRBJ2-3; D remains ambiguous. V lost 0 bases and J 0 bases, leaving 10 bases between the germline ends. The germline V gene has CDR1 LGHNA and CDR2 YNFKEQ. The CDR3 loop spans 16 amino acids. DNA of the CDR3: TGTGCCAGCAGCCAAGATCTGGGTAGTAGCACAGATACGCAGTATTTT. Residues: CASSQDLGSSTDTQYF.

The gene calls are TRBV24-1 and TRBJ2-1; no reliable D call. V was trimmed by 1 base and J by 12 bases, leaving 18 bases between them. The germline gives CDR1 KGHDR, CDR2 SFDVKD. The CDR3 runs to 15 residues. In nucleotides, the CDR3 is TGTGCCACCAGTGATTTATCTTCTCGGACGGGTGGGCAGTTCTTC. Its protein product is CATSDLSSRTGGQFF.

The rearrangement links TRBV5-1 to TRBJ1-2; a possible D gene is TRBD1 (6 bases). V shed 2 bases and J shed 1 base, with 12 bases lying between them. CDR1 SGHRS and CDR2 YFSETQ come from the germline V gene. The CDR3 runs 15 residues. The CDR3 is CASSLGTLGNYGYTF. The CDR3, as DNA: TGCGCCAGCAGCTTAGGGACACTCGGTAACTATGGCTACACCTTC.

The rearrangement joins TRBV18 to TRBJ1-5, with D perhaps matching TRBD1 (6 bases). There are 15 residues in the CDR3. The V gene lost 6 bases and the J gene lost 5 bases, with 17 bases spanning the gap. The germline gives CDR1 KGHSH, CDR2 LQKENI. CDR3 protein: CASSQGQSSDQPQHF. The CDR3 region has the DNA TGTGCCAGCTCGCAGGGACAATCTTCGGATCAGCCCCAGCATTTT.

This clonotype has more than one count but fewer than ten. This chain joins TRBV5-8 and TRBJ2-7; 9 nucleotides align to TRBD1. CDR1 and CDR2 from the germline V gene are SGHTS and YDEGEE. The CDR3 has 14 amino acids. The J segment lost 3 bases and the V segment lost 2 bases, leaving 3 bases of the junction unmatched. The CDR3 reads CASSFWDRDYEQYF. In DNA form, the CDR3 reads TGTGCCAGCAGCTTTTGGGACAGGGACTACGAGCAGTACTTC.

This chain joins TRBV20-1 and TRBJ2-1; 10 bases are shared with TRBD2. Trimming removed 0 bases from V and 5 bases from J; junction bases left unmatched: 4. Germline-derived CDR1 and CDR2 are DFQATT and SNEGSKA (reference sequence). This CDR3 has 15 residues. Here the CDR3 reads CSARDLGTSDNEQFF. CDR3 sequence (DNA): TGCAGTGCTAGAGATCTCGGGACTAGCGACAATGAGCAGTTCTTC.

This clonotype was picked up a small number of times. This chain joins TRBV5-5 and TRBJ2-7; D not certain. Germline CDR1 is SGHKS and CDR2 is YYEKEE (reference sequence). The CDR3 runs 15 residues. V lost 3 bases and J 2 bases, leaving 15 bases between the germline ends. This chain's CDR3 is CASSSKTTDPYEQYF. CDR3 DNA: TGTGCCAGCAGCTCGAAGACGACGGACCCCTACGAGCAGTACTTC.

The genes are TRBV6-1 and TRBJ2-7, with D maybe TRBD1 (5 bases). The CDR3 is 12 residues long. Per the germline V gene, CDR1 is MNHNS and CDR2 is SASEGT. V dropped 7 bases and J dropped 3 bases, with 10 bases sitting between them. The CDR3 here is CASKAGLYEQYF. In nucleotides, the CDR3 is TGTGCCAGCAAAGCAGGGCTCTACGAGCAGTACTTC.

The genes are TRBV7-9 and TRBJ2-3, with D perhaps TRBD2 (5 bases). Trimming removed 5 bases at V and 4 bases at J, with 16 bases between. The CDR3 length is 15 residues. Germline CDR1 SEHNR, CDR2 FQNEAQ (reference sequence). The CDR3 sequence is CASSLQLDFADTQYF. DNA for the CDR3: TGTGCCAGCAGCCTCCAACTAGATTTTGCAGATACGCAGTATTTT.

The gene calls are TRBV4-1 and TRBJ1-2, with D maybe TRBD1 (5 bases). V was trimmed by 2 bases and J by 6 bases, leaving 19 bases between them. The CDR3 sequence is 16 residues long. Germline CDR1 MGHRA, CDR2 YSYEKL. In DNA, the CDR3 is TGCGCCAGCAGCCAAATAATTGGACTGGGGCGGGATGGCTACACCTTC. Translation gives CASSQIIGLGRDGYTF.

The V and J genes are TRBV29-1 and TRBJ2-3; 7 bases line up with TRBD2. Germline CDR1 and CDR2: SQVTM and ANQGSEA. CDR3 length: 14 residues. Trimming cost V 3 bases and J 4 bases; bases outside gene matches: 7. In DNA form, the CDR3 reads TGCAGCGTTGAGGGCGGGAGTAGCGCAGATACGCAGTATTTT. Protein product: CSVEGGSSADTQYF.

This clonotype was observed at least ten times. CDR3 protein: CASSIWGKLIQDEAFF. The CDR3 DNA follows: TGTGCCAGTAGTATCTGGGGGAAACTCATTCAAGATGAAGCTTTCTTT. The V call is TRBV19, the J call TRBJ1-1; perhaps TRBD1 as D (5 bases). The ends were cut back, 3 bases at V and 7 bases at J, with 21 bases in the middle. CDR3 length: 16 residues. Per the germline V gene, CDR1 is LNHDA and CDR2 is SQIVND (reference sequence).

This clonotype showed up just a few times. The V and J genes are TRBV5-6 and TRBJ1-2; the D gene is possibly TRBD1 (5 bases). Per germline, CDR1 SGHDT and CDR2 YYEEEE. V lost 5 bases, J lost 3 bases, and 17 bases lay in between. CDR3 length: 15 amino acids. CDR3 residues: CASSRLVGADYGYTF. In nucleotides, the CDR3 is TGTGCCAGCAGTCGCTTGGTAGGGGCGGACTATGGCTACACCTTC.

This clonotype was seen more than once but under ten times. The V and J genes are TRBV7-9 and TRBJ2-1; D is undetermined. The CDR3 is 13 residues long. V lost 4 bases and J 10 bases, leaving 14 bases between the germline ends. From germline, CDR1 is SEHNR and CDR2 FQNEAQ (reference sequence). The DNA of the CDR3 is TGTGCCAGCAGCTCCCCTAATCATGACGAGCAGTTCTTC. Residues: CASSSPNHDEQFF.